This T cell receptor beta chain was captured by sequencing in a study of quantifying T cell responses using KT2 cells. Study details: TCR alpha and beta constant-region primers primed reverse transcription of RNA.

This clonotype was seen more than once but under ten times. No antigen is known for it. KT2 cells were mixed with fixed PBMC numbers at varying ratios. The CDR3 totals 14 residues. Trimming took off 4 bases at V and 3 bases at J, with 12 bases between the two ends. An oligo carrying a UMI was ligated to the cDNA 3' end. First-round PCR used about 4 cycles and beta primers RC1.1 and RC1.2 covering TRBC1 and TRBC2. TCRdb analysed the UMI-ligation and nested PCR reads with MiXCR anew, one entry per CDR3 protein. The repertoire holds 40,000 to 55,000 distinct CDR3 sequences, with around 10% as singletons. The study's findings and limits: KT2 sequence counts showed saturation when very many KT2 cells were spiked in.

Sample: PBMCs spiked with cells of the T cell clone KT2. The TCR originated in a human donor. The gene calls are TRBV12-3 or TRBV12-4 and TRBJ1-2; possible D gene TRBD1, 5 bases. The chain's CDR3 is CASSSTQGHYGYTF. The CDR3 coding sequence is TGTGCCAGCAGTTCGACGCAGGGACACTATGGCTACACCTTC.